The TCR beta chain described here comes from a study of blood T cell repertoires in COVID-19. This clone was counted once. Assay: immunoSEQ multiplex PCR; the TCRdb copy retains only in-frame clones and omits some. The repertoire includes more than 60,000 clones, 80% to 95% of them detected once, and 6.9% sits in the top ten. This receptor was obtained from a human donor in a cohort sampled during active COVID-19. Sequencing input: peripheral blood.

The CDR3 here is CASSLWGPFSGGAETPLQETQYF. The DNA of the CDR3 is TGTGCCAGCAGTTTATGGGGCCCGTTTAGCGGGGGGGCGGAAACCCCCCTACAAGAGACCCAGTACTTC. The gene calls are TRBV27 and TRBJ2-5; 11 bases are a match to TRBD2. The germline gives CDR1 MNHEY, CDR2 SMNVEV (reference sequence). The CDR3 consists of 23 residues. V dropped 1 base and J dropped 2; count of bases not matched to a gene: 24.